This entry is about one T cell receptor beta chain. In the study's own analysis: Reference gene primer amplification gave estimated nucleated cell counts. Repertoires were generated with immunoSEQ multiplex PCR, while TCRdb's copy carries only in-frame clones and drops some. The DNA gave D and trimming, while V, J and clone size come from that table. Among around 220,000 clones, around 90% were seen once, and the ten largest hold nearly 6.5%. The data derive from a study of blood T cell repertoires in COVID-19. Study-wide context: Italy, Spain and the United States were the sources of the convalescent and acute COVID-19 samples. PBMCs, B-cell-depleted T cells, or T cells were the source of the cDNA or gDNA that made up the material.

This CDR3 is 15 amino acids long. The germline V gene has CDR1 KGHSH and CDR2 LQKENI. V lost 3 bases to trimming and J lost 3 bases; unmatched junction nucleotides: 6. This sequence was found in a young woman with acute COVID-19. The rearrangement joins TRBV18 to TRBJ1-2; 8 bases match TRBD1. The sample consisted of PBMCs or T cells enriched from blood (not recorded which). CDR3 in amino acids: CASSPGGQAHYGYTF. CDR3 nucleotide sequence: TGTGCCAGCTCACCGGGGGGACAGGCTCACTATGGCTACACCTTC.